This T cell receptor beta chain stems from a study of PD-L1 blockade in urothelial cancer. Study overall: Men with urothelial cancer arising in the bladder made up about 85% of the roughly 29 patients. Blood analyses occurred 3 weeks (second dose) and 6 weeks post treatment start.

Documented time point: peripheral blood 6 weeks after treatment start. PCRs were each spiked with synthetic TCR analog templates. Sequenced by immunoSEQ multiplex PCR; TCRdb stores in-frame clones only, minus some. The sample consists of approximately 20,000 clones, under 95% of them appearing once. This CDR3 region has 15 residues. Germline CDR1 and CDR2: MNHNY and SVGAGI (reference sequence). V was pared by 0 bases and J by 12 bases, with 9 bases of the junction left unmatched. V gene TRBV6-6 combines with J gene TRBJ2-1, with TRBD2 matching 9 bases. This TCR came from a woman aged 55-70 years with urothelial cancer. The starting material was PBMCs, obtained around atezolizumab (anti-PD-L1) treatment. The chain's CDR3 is CASSYSPQGREGQFF. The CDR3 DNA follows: TGTGCCAGCAGTTACTCGCCTCAGGGGCGGGAGGGGCAGTTCTTC.